What follows are 22 T cell receptor beta chains derived from one specimen sequenced in a study of cytomegalovirus exposure and HLA in healthy donors. The PCR used 60 Vbeta and 13 Jbeta primers. Only in-frame clones appear in the TCRdb table, and some are missing; sequencing was by immunoSEQ multiplex PCR. This table has about 180,000 clones, roughly four fifths appearing once. Sequenced material: PBMCs. These receptors came from a man in his late teens or twenties in good health and CMV-seronegative.

The chain recombines TRBV5-1 with TRBJ1-4, with D tentatively TRBD1 (6 bases). This CDR3 spans 16 amino acids. CDR1 is SGHRS and CDR2 is YFSETQ in the germline V gene. The V end lost 3 bases, the J end lost 0 bases, and 12 bases lay between the germline ends. CDR3: CASSSLGGATNEKLFF. In DNA form, the CDR3 reads TGCGCCAGCAGCTCCCTAGGGGGTGCAACTAATGAAAAACTGTTTTTT.

The V call is TRBV10-3, the J call TRBJ1-2, with 7 bases aligning to TRBD1. The CDR3 runs 15 residues. With 0 bases clipped from V and 1 base from J, the junction kept 2 bases outside the gene matches. CDR1 and CDR2 from the germline V gene are ENHRY and SYGVKD. The CDR3 sequence is CAISESTGVNYGYTF. The CDR3 DNA sequence: TGTGCCATCAGTGAGTCCACAGGGGTTAACTATGGCTACACCTTC.

V usage is TRBV28 and J usage is TRBJ2-1; D may be TRBD2 (6 bases). The germline V gene encodes CDR1 MDHEN and CDR2 SYDVKM. The CDR3 length is 15 residues. V dropped 5 bases and J dropped 5 bases, with 16 bases sitting between them. This CDR3 reads CASSPHGSRHNEQFF. The CDR3 nucleotides are TGTGCCAGCAGTCCCCACGGGAGTAGGCACAATGAGCAGTTCTTC.

This clone was detected a few times. This chain connects TRBV10-2 to TRBJ1-2; D not resolved. CDR1 is WSHSY, CDR2 SAAADI, per germline. Trimming removed 3 bases from V and 4 bases from J, with 9 bases in between. The CDR3 contains 13 residues. The CDR3 DNA sequence: TGCGCCAGCAGTGAAGACATGGGCTATGGCTACACCTTC. This encodes CASSEDMGYGYTF.

The rearrangement joins TRBV5-4 to TRBJ1-6; the D is unclear. V was trimmed by 4 bases and J by 0 bases, leaving 11 bases between them. This CDR3 spans 16 amino acids. Germline V CDR1 and CDR2: SGHNT, YYREEE (reference sequence). Here the CDR3 reads CASSPAPGSYNSPLHF. In nucleotides, the CDR3 is TGTGCCAGCAGCCCCGCTCCCGGCTCCTATAATTCACCCCTCCACTTT.

The chain carries TRBV30 and TRBJ2-1, with 7 positions matching TRBD1. The CDR3 sequence is 14 residues long. Per the germline V gene, CDR1 is GTSNPN and CDR2 is SVGIG (reference sequence). V lost 0 bases to trimming and J lost 5 bases; unmatched junction nucleotides: 4. This chain's CDR3 is CAWSVGQGDNEQFF. As DNA, the CDR3 is TGTGCCTGGAGTGTCGGTCAGGGGGACAATGAGCAGTTCTTC.

The V call is TRBV30, the J call TRBJ2-3; 7 bases are a match to TRBD2. Trimming removed 7 bases from V and 2 bases from J; junction bases left unmatched: 6. This CDR3 comprises 13 residues. Germline values: CDR1 GTSNPN, CDR2 SVGIG (reference sequence). CDR3 DNA sequence: TGTGCCTCTACAGCGGGGAACACAGATACGCAGTATTTT. It translates to CASTAGNTDTQYF.

The chain links TRBV28 to TRBJ1-2; possible D gene TRBD1, 6 bases. Germline V lookup: CDR1 MDHEN, CDR2 SYDVKM. Deletions cut 5 bases from V and 5 bases from J, with 12 bases between. The CDR3 loop spans 13 amino acids. CDR3 in amino acids: CASSLQGFYGYTF. DNA of the CDR3: TGTGCCAGCAGTCTACAGGGATTTTATGGCTACACCTTC.

The V call is TRBV18, the J call TRBJ1-1, with TRBD1 matching 9 bases. The ends lost 3 bases at V and 4 bases at J; junction bases unmatched: 3. The CDR3 runs to 14 residues. Germline CDR1 is KGHSH and CDR2 is LQKENI. This CDR3 is CASSPGTGLTEAFF. The CDR3 DNA is TGTGCCAGCTCACCTGGGACAGGGCTCACTGAAGCTTTCTTT.

This chain joins TRBV5-6 and TRBJ1-5; 7 bases are shared with TRBD1. The V gene end was trimmed by 3 bases and the J gene end by 4 bases; junction bases not matched to a gene: 4. Germline V gene sequence: CDR1 SGHDT, CDR2 YYEEEE. The CDR3 runs 14 residues. CDR3 in amino acids: CASSSRQGNQPQHF. CDR3 DNA sequence: TGTGCCAGCAGCTCCAGACAGGGAAATCAGCCCCAGCATTTT.

J is TRBJ1-5 and V is TRBV5-1; D perhaps matches TRBD1 (6 bases). The germline gives CDR1 SGHRS, CDR2 YFSETQ. The V gene lost 4 bases and the J gene lost 3 bases, with 14 bases spanning the gap. The length of the CDR3 is 15 residues. CDR3 sequence (DNA): TGCGCCAGCAGCATCACAGGGAAGGCCAATCAGCCCCAGCATTTT. Translation: CASSITGKANQPQHF.

The genes are TRBV27 and TRBJ2-7; 9 nucleotides line up with TRBD1. The germline V gene encodes CDR1 MNHEY and CDR2 SMNVEV (reference sequence). CDR3 length: 17 residues. After removal of 0 bases from V and 2 bases from J, the junction contained 8 bases not matched to a gene. CDR3 DNA: TGTGCCAGCAGTTTATCGGCGGACAGGGGTCACCCCTACGAGCAGTACTTC. Its protein product is CASSLSADRGHPYEQYF.

Of note for this clone: This CDR3 is also generated by other DNA sequences in the sample. The rearrangement uses TRBV19 and TRBJ2-7, with D possibly being TRBD2 (5 bases). The CDR3 sequence is 12 residues long. The V end lost 5 bases, the J end lost 10 bases, and 15 bases lay between the germline ends. Germline V gives CDR1 LNHDA, CDR2 SQIVND (reference sequence). The CDR3 sequence: CASSALGEGQYF. The CDR3, as DNA: TGTGCCAGTAGTGCCTTGGGAGAGGGACAGTACTTC.

The CDR3 coding sequence is TGTGCCAGCAGCTTATCCCGAGTCCCGGGCTATGGCTACACCTTC. This codes for CASSLSRVPGYGYTF. This chain uses TRBV7-2 with TRBJ1-2; no clear D gene. This CDR3 contains 15 residues. The germline V gene encodes CDR1 SGHTA and CDR2 FQGNSA. V lost 2 bases and J 4 bases, leaving 14 bases between the germline ends.

The rearrangement uses TRBV28 and TRBJ2-1; 8 bases align to TRBD2. Germline lookup yields CDR1 MDHEN and CDR2 SYDVKM. This CDR3 contains 16 residues. Trimming removed 6 bases from V and 7 bases from J; junction bases left unmatched: 14. As DNA, the CDR3 is TGTGCCAGCAGATTAGTCCTCGGGGGGGCTGATAATGAGCAGTTCTTC. Translated, it gives CASRLVLGGADNEQFF. The entire variable domain, with the rest obtained from reference TRBV28 and TRBJ2-1, is as follows: DVKVTQSSRYLVKRTGEKVFLECVQDMDHENMFWYRQDPGLGLRLIYFSYDVKMKEKGDIPEGYSVSREKKERFSLILESASTNQTSMYLCASRLVLGGADNEQFFGPGTRLTVL.

This sequence joins TRBV7-2 and TRBJ1-1; D is perhaps TRBD1 (6 bases). Germline V lookup: CDR1 SGHTA, CDR2 FQGNSA. V was clipped by 6 bases and J by 4 bases, with 6 bases between them. CDR3 size: 11 residues. CDR3 in DNA: TGTGCCAGCAGAGGGGGCACTGAAGCTTTCTTT. Encoded protein: CASRGGTEAFF.

The chain combines TRBV7-6 with TRBJ1-2; 7 bases align to TRBD1. Trimming cost V 2 bases and J 4 bases; bases outside gene matches: 19. This CDR3 is built from 19 residues. Germline lookup yields CDR1 SGHVS and CDR2 FNYEAQ. The CDR3 DNA reads TGTGCCAGCAGCTTAATAGCAGGGTACCCATCGGACAGGAGCTATGGCTACACCTTC. Translating gives CASSLIAGYPSDRSYGYTF.

The gene calls are TRBV5-5 and TRBJ2-4, with D perhaps TRBD1 (6 bases). The ends were cut back, 0 bases at V and 4 bases at J, with 11 bases in the middle. The germline gives CDR1 SGHKS, CDR2 YYEKEE (reference sequence). The CDR3 has 15 residues. CDR3 protein: CASSLDPGAKNIQYF. In DNA form, the CDR3 reads TGTGCCAGCAGCTTGGACCCAGGGGCTAAAAACATTCAGTACTTC.

V is TRBV27 and J is TRBJ2-6, with TRBD1 identical over 8 bases. Germline loops: CDR1 MNHEY, CDR2 SMNVEV (reference sequence). Losses at the gene ends were 4 bases for V and 1 base for J; bases not matched to a gene: 6. The CDR3 totals 17 residues. The CDR3 coding sequence is TGTGCCAGCAGTTACGTGACAGGGGTATCTGGGGCCAACGTCCTGACTTTC. Translated: CASSYVTGVSGANVLTF.

As concerns this clone: Other DNA variants within this sample encode the same CDR3. This chain links TRBV28 with TRBJ1-5; 7 bases line up with TRBD1. CDR1 and CDR2 (germline): MDHEN, SYDVKM. The CDR3 contains 14 residues. J lost 6 bases, V lost 2 bases, and 4 bases had no gene match. The CDR3 is CASSLGQGGQPQHF. CDR3 in DNA: TGTGCCAGCAGTTTAGGGCAGGGGGGTCAGCCCCAGCATTTT.

The genes are TRBV9 and TRBJ2-7; 11 bases match TRBD2. CDR3 size: 16 residues. Per germline, CDR1 SGDLS and CDR2 YYNGEE. V was pared by 3 bases and J by 5 bases, with 10 bases of the junction left unmatched. The CDR3 protein is CASSAPKTSGMDEQYF. The DNA for the CDR3 is TGTGCCAGCAGCGCCCCCAAGACTAGCGGGATGGACGAGCAGTACTTC.

Regarding this clone: One junction end does not reproduce the germline sequence, and a read error may be involved. The V gene is TRBV7-9, the J gene TRBJ1-2, with TRBD1 matching 7 bases. The length of the CDR3 is 12 residues. Per the germline V gene, CDR1 is SEHNR and CDR2 is FQNEAQ (reference sequence). The CDR3, as DNA: TGTTCCAGCAGCACGACAGGGAGCGGCTACACCTTC. Its translation: CSSSTTGSGYTF.